The 14 T cell receptor beta chains in this list originate from one sample, sequenced in a study of radiation and T cells in renal cell carcinoma. Documented time point: baseline pretreatment blood. As to treatment: 15 Gy SBRT to primary tumor, nephrectomy 4 weeks later. Sequencing used immunoSEQ multiplex PCR; TCRdb keeps in-frame clones, though not all of them. This repertoire shows 130,000 to 150,000 clones, around nine tenths found once; its top ten account for about 11%. The material was blood, obtained from a patient whose treatment included radiotherapy and nephrectomy. The source is a woman aged 45-65 years with renal cell carcinoma.

This clone has just a few counts. V and J are TRBV7-9 and TRBJ2-1; D remains unclear. Between the trimmed V and J ends, which lost 5 bases and 10 bases, there was a span of 12 bases. CDR1 SEHNR and CDR2 FQNEAQ come from the germline V gene (reference sequence). This CDR3 is built from 12 residues. The CDR3 protein is CASSPDSYEQFF. CDR3 nucleotide sequence: TGTGCCAGCAGCCCTGATAGCTACGAGCAGTTCTTC.

A single count supports this clone. The rearrangement links TRBV10-3 to TRBJ1-1; 9 nucleotides line up with TRBD1. Germline trimming cut 3 bases from V and 5 bases from J; bases unmatched to any gene: 13. Germline values: CDR1 ENHRY, CDR2 SYGVKD. The CDR3 totals 17 residues. CDR3 nucleotides: TGTGCCATCAGTGAAGGAACAGGGGGCGCCTCGGGGACTGAAGCTTTCTTT. Its protein product is CAISEGTGGASGTEAFF.

This clone was counted once. The V call is TRBV6-1, the J call TRBJ1-5, with D unclear. This CDR3 is built from 13 residues. V was clipped by 6 bases and J by 0 bases, with 6 bases between them. Germline CDR1 and CDR2: MNHNS and SASEGT. The CDR3 DNA follows: TGTGCCAGCAGGGCAGATAGCAATCAGCCCCAGCATTTT. Translating gives CASRADSNQPQHF.

The chain is built from TRBV7-9 and TRBJ2-5, with D possibly TRBD2 on 6 matching bases. Germline lookup yields CDR1 SEHNR and CDR2 FQNEAQ (reference sequence). This CDR3 region has 13 residues. V was cut by 7 bases and J by 6 bases, with 15 bases left in between. DNA of the CDR3: TGTGCCAGCACCGAGGAGGGTCTGAAGACCCAGTACTTC. Translating gives CASTEEGLKTQYF. Full variable domain (outside the CDR3, taken from reference TRBV7-9 and TRBJ2-5): DTGVSQNPRHKITKRGQNVTFRCDPISEHNRLYWYRQTLGQGPEFLTYFQNEAQLEKSRLLSDRFSAERPKGSFSTLEIQRTEQGDSAMYLCASTEEGLKTQYFGPGTRLLVL.

The chain is built from TRBV13 and TRBJ1-2; D ambiguous. Germline CDR1 and CDR2: PRHDT and FYEKMQ (reference sequence). Deletions cut 5 bases from V and 5 bases from J, with 15 bases between. The CDR3 consists of 14 residues. The CDR3 DNA reads as TGTGCCAGCAGCATCCCCGACGCCGTGTATGGCTACACCTTC. Protein sequence: CASSIPDAVYGYTF.

The V gene is TRBV5-1, the J gene TRBJ1-1, with 7 bases aligning to TRBD1. CDR1 and CDR2 from the germline V gene are SGHRS and YFSETQ. V was pared by 3 bases and J by 4 bases, with 3 bases of the junction left unmatched. The CDR3 covers 13 residues. This CDR3 reads CASSYRGSTEAFF. The CDR3 DNA reads TGCGCCAGCAGCTACAGGGGAAGCACTGAAGCTTTCTTT.

J is TRBJ2-2 and V is TRBV7-8; TRBD2 agrees at 10 bases. V lost 5 bases, J lost 4 bases, and 4 bases stayed unmatched. In germline, CDR1 is SGHVS, CDR2 FQNEAQ. There are 15 residues in the CDR3. The CDR3: CASSRGLARTGELFF. The CDR3 DNA follows: TGTGCCAGCAGCCGGGGACTAGCGCGCACCGGGGAGCTGTTTTTT. The entire variable domain, with the rest obtained from reference TRBV7-8 and TRBJ2-2, is as follows: GAGVSQSPRYKVAKRGQDVALRCDPISGHVSLFWYQQALGQGPEFLTYFQNEAQLDKSGLPSDRFFAERPEGSVSTLKIQRTQQEDSAVYLCASSRGLARTGELFFGEGSRLTVL.

This chain uses TRBV11-3 with TRBJ1-2; maybe TRBD1 (5 bases). The CDR3 spans 13 residues. Germline CDR1 reads SGHNT; CDR2 reads YENEEA. V gave up 5 bases and J gave up 8 bases, with 15 bases separating them. CDR3 amino acids: CASSQTGEGGYTF. In DNA, the CDR3 is TGTGCCAGCAGCCAAACAGGAGAGGGAGGCTACACCTTC. The full variable domain, rest sourced from reference TRBV11-3 and TRBJ1-2, is EAGVVQSPRYKIIEKKQPVAFWCNPISGHNTLYWYLQNLGQGPELLIRYENEEAVDDSQLPKDRFSAERLKGVDSTLKIQPAELGDSAVYLCASSQTGEGGYTFGSGTRLTVV.

This clone has a handful of counts. The chain uses TRBV19 and TRBJ1-6; TRBD1 might be the D (6 bases). Trimming left V 4 bases short and J 0 bases short, with 13 bases between. Germline CDR1 and CDR2: LNHDA and SQIVND (reference sequence). The CDR3 length is 17 residues. The CDR3 nucleotides read TGTGCCAGTAGTAGGACAGAGCCGAGCTCCTATAATTCACCCCTCCACTTT. Protein: CASSRTEPSSYNSPLHF. Full variable domain (remainder filled in from reference TRBV19 and TRBJ1-6): DGGITQSPKYLFRKEGQNVTLSCEQNLNHDAMYWYRQDPGQGLRLIYYSQIVNDFQKGDIAEGYSVSREKKESFPLTVTSAQKNPTAFYLCASSRTEPSSYNSPLHFGNGTRLTVT.

The J gene is TRBJ2-1, the V gene TRBV6-6; TRBD2 matches 11 bases. Germline loops: CDR1 MNHNY, CDR2 SVGAGI (reference sequence). This CDR3 is built from 16 residues. The trim removed 5 bases at V and 5 bases at J, leaving 8 bases unmatched. Here the CDR3 reads CASSIYTSGGNNEQFF. DNA of the CDR3: TGTGCCAGCAGTATTTACACTAGCGGGGGTAACAATGAGCAGTTCTTC.

The V and J genes are TRBV19 and TRBJ2-1; D perhaps matches TRBD1 (6 bases). Germline values: CDR1 LNHDA, CDR2 SQIVND (reference sequence). The length of the CDR3 is 15 residues. V lost 1 base, J lost 8 bases, and 15 bases lay in between. The CDR3: CASSIVGRGSYEQFF. CDR3 DNA sequence: TGTGCCAGTAGTATAGTCGGCAGGGGCAGCTATGAGCAGTTCTTC.

This chain's CDR3 is CASSWTSGDTGELFF. DNA of the CDR3: TGTGCCAGCAGCTGGACTAGCGGGGACACCGGGGAGCTGTTTTTT. The gene calls are TRBV7-3 and TRBJ2-2, with 12 bases matching TRBD2. J was trimmed by 3 bases and V by 4 bases; bases with no gene match: 0. This CDR3 is 15 amino acids long. Germline CDR1 and CDR2: SGHTA and FQGTGA.

The count of this clone is one. The V call is TRBV6-6, the J call TRBJ2-7; D is possibly TRBD1 or TRBD2 (7 bases each). Trimming pared 5 bases from V and 3 bases from J, leaving 14 bases between. Per the germline V gene, CDR1 is MNHNY and CDR2 is SVGAGI (reference sequence). The CDR3 is 14 residues long. DNA of the CDR3: TGTGCCAGCAGTGCGGGGGACAGATACTACGAGCAGTACTTC. Translation gives CASSAGDRYYEQYF.

This chain connects TRBV7-6 to TRBJ2-5; D gene ambiguous. CDR3 length: 12 residues. The V gene lost 5 bases and the J gene lost 1 base, with 5 bases spanning the gap. Germline CDR1 SGHVS, CDR2 FNYEAQ. In nucleotides, the CDR3 is TGTGCCAGCAGCGCCTTCCAAGAGACCCAGTACTTC. This translates into CASSAFQETQYF.